The 10 T cell receptor beta chains listed next were all sequenced from one sample in a study of blood T cells in healthy people across ages. Combining a sample-barcoded 5' primer with a J-beta primer mix, a second PCR ran for about 6 to 11 cycles. TCRdb reprocessed the 5' RACE reads with MiXCR, giving one entry per CDR3 protein. This sample has roughly 720,000 distinct CDR3 sequences; 40% to 65% occur once, and the top ten carry 41%. The specimen was blood. These receptors were collected from a man of 80 years or more in good health.

CDR3 in DNA: TGTGCCAGCAGTTTATATATAGGGGACATAAACTATGGCTACACCTTC. It encodes CASSLYIGDINYGYTF. V is TRBV12-3 or TRBV12-4 and J is TRBJ1-2; a weak D match, TRBD1 (6 bases). The CDR3 is 16 amino acids. Trimming pared 2 bases from V and 2 bases from J, leaving 15 bases between.

As to this clonotype: This may be a read error: a much more frequent sequence differs by one nucleotide. This chain joins TRBV29-1 and TRBJ2-7; D is perhaps TRBD1 or TRBD2 (5 bases each). The J call may be in error: the DNA end matches TRBJ2-5 better. CDR1 and CDR2 (germline): SQVTM, ANQGSEA. The CDR3 covers 12 residues. As DNA, the CDR3 is TGCAGCGCCTTCGGGGCGGGAGAGACCCAGTACTTC. It encodes CSAFGAGETQYF.

The chain is built from TRBV6-5 and TRBJ2-5; D unclear. Trimming took 2 bases from V and 11 from J, leaving 27 bases between them. There are 17 residues in the CDR3. Germline CDR1 is MNHEY and CDR2 is SVGAGI. CDR3 sequence: CASSYQSQPQTFNEQYF. As DNA, the CDR3 is TGTGCCAGCAGTTACCAATCACAACCTCAAACATTTAATGAGCAGTACTTC.

The chain recombines TRBV7-8 with TRBJ2-7; D possibly corresponds to TRBD2 (6 bases). CDR1 and CDR2 (germline): SGHVS, FQNEAQ. CDR3 length equals 14 residues. V lost 4 bases and J 1 base, leaving 11 bases between the germline ends. CDR3 region: CASSSPRESYEQYF. The CDR3 DNA follows: TGTGCCAGCAGCTCTCCTCGGGAGTCCTACGAGCAGTACTTC.

About this clonotype itself: A read error may explain this, as a much larger clone is one base away. The CDR3 region is CASGTRTGITDTQYF. The DNA of the CDR3 is TGTGCCAGCGGCACGCGGACAGGGATAACAGATACGCAGTATTTT. The chain recombines TRBV13 with TRBJ2-3; TRBD1 matches at 8 bases. CDR1 is PRHDT and CDR2 is FYEKMQ in the germline V gene (reference sequence). Trimming removed 8 bases from V and 3 bases from J; junction bases left unmatched: 10. The CDR3 runs to 15 residues.

The chain is built from TRBV7-2 and TRBJ1-2, with TRBD1 matching over 7 bases. The CDR3 sequence is 16 residues long. Germline CDR1 is SGHTA and CDR2 is FQGNSA. Trimming took 3 bases from V and 2 from J; bases not matched to a gene: 9. CDR3 protein: CASSLGVSTGNYGYTF. DNA of the CDR3: TGTGCCAGCAGCTTGGGAGTATCGACAGGGAACTATGGCTACACCTTC.

The chain employs TRBV28 and TRBJ2-4, with 8 bases matching TRBD2. The CDR3 is made up of 15 amino acids. Germline assignment: CDR1 MDHEN and CDR2 SYDVKM. V was clipped by 4 bases and J by 3 bases; unmatched bases: 5. This CDR3 is CASSSPGGVKNIQYF. The DNA of the CDR3 is TGTGCCAGCAGTTCTCCGGGGGGGGTCAAAAACATTCAGTACTTC.

The chain is built from TRBV5-1 and TRBJ1-5; 7 bases are a match to TRBD1. Germline V gene data show CDR1 as SGHRS and CDR2 as YFSETQ. The junction had 7 bases not matched to a gene; V was cut back by 4 bases and J by 6 bases. The CDR3 is 14 amino acids. The CDR3 here is CASSPSTGLQPQHF. The CDR3 bases are TGCGCCAGCAGCCCTTCGACAGGGCTTCAGCCCCAGCATTTT.

The chain is built from TRBV20-1 and TRBJ2-7; D perhaps matches TRBD2 (5 bases). Germline CDR1 DFQATT, CDR2 SNEGSKA (reference sequence). V was cut by 2 bases and J by 0 bases, with 11 bases left in between. This CDR3 has 14 amino acids. CDR3 nucleotides: TGCAGTGCTAGATCTCGAGCGGCCTCCTACGAGCAGTACTTC. Its translation is CSARSRAASYEQYF.

The V call is TRBV20-1, the J call TRBJ2-1; 8 bases match TRBD2. The germline CDR1 and CDR2 sequences are DFQATT and SNEGSKA (reference sequence). This CDR3 is built from 14 residues. J was trimmed by 4 bases and V by 1 base; bases with no gene match: 3. The DNA for the CDR3 is TGCAGTGCTAGAGTAGCGGGATTTTACAATGAGCAGTTCTTC. Translation gives CSARVAGFYNEQFF.